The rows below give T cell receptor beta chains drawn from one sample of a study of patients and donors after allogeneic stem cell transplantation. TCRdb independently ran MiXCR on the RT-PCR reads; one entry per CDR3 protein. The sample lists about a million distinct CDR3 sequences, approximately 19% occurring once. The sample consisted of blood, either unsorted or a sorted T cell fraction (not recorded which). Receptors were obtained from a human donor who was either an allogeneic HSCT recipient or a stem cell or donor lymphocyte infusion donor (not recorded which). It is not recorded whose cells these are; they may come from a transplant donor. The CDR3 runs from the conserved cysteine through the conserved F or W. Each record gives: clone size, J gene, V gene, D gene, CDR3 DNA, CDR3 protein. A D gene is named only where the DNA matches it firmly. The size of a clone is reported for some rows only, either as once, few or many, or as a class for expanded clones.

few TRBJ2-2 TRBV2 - TGTGCCAGCAATGCATGGGCCTTGAACACCGGGGAGCTGTTTTTT CASNAWALNTGELFF
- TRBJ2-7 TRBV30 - TGTGCCTGGACCCGCAGTCCCGGCGAGCAGTACTTC CAWTRSPGEQYF
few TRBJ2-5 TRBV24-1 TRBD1 TGTGCCACCGGGGAGGACAGGGGACTCCAAGAGACCCAGTACTTC CATGEDRGLQETQYF
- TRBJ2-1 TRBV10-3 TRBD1 TGTGCCATCAGTGACCGGGACAGGGCTGATAATGAGCAGTTCTTC CAISDRDRADNEQFF
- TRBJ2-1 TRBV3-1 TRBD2 TGTGCCAGCAGCCTTCGAGCGGGGGCCGCAAACAATGAGCAGTTCTTC CASSLRAGAANNEQFF
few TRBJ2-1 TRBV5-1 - TGCGCCAGCAGCTTGCGTTTTGTGGGACGGAATGAGCAGTTCTTC CASSLRFVGRNEQFF
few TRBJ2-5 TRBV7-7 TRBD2 TGTGCTAGCAGCGCCGGACTAGCTCAAGAGACCCAGTACTTC CASSAGLAQETQYF
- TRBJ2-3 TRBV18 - TGTGCCAGCTCACCAATGGGCCAGCAAATGGATACGCAGTATTTT CASSPMGQQMDTQYF
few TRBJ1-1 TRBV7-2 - TGTGCCAGCAGCCTTTATAGGACTGAAGCTTTCTTT CASSLYRTEAFF
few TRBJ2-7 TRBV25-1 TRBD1 TGTGCCAGCAGTGCCCGGACAGGGTACTACGAGCAGTACTTC CASSARTGYYEQYF
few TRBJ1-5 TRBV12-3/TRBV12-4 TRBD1 TGTGCCAGCAGTCCTCGACAGGGCCTCGGTGGGCAGCCCCAGCATTTT CASSPRQGLGGQPQHF
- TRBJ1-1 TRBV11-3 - TGTGCCAGCAGCCACCGGGGGAGGAAGGACACTGAAGCTTTCTTT CASSHRGRKDTEAFF
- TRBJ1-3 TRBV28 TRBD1 TGTGCCAGCAGTTTGACAGGGGGCTCGGCTGGAAACACCATATATTTT CASSLTGGSAGNTIYF
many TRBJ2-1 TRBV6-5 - TGTGCCAGCAGCGGGAACAATGAGCAGTTCTTC CASSGNNEQFF
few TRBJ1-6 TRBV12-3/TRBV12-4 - TGTGCCAGCAGTTTTGCGACTCCCTATAATTCACCCCTCCACTTT CASSFATPYNSPLHF
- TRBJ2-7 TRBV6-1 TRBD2 TGTGCCAGCAGTGAATGGCTAGCGGGAGATCTTGAGGAGCAGTACTTC CASSEWLAGDLEEQYF
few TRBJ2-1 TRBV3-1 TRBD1 TGTGCCAGCAGCCAGGGACAGGTAGGCGAGCAGTTCTTC CASSQGQVGEQFF
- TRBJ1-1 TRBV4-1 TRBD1 TGCGCCAGCAGCCCAGCGGACAGGCCCACTGAAGCTTTCTTT CASSPADRPTEAFF
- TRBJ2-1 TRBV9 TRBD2 TGTGCCAGCAGCTACTTAGCGGGGTCCGGGCAGTTCTTC CASSYLAGSGQFF
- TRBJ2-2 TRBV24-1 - TGTGCCACCAGTTCTGGGGGGACGGCCGGGGAGCTGTTTTTT CATSSGGTAGELFF
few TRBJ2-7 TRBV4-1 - TGCGCCAGCAGCCAATGGTCGGCAGGGAGCTCCTACGAGCAGTACTTC CASSQWSAGSSYEQYF
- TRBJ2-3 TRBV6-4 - TGTGCCAGCAGTGAGTTCTCGGAGGGGGGACACTTCACAGATACGCAGTATTTT CASSEFSEGGHFTDTQYF
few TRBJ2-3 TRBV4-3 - TGCGCCAGCAGCCGACTCCAGGGTTCGGATACGCAGTATTTT CASSRLQGSDTQYF